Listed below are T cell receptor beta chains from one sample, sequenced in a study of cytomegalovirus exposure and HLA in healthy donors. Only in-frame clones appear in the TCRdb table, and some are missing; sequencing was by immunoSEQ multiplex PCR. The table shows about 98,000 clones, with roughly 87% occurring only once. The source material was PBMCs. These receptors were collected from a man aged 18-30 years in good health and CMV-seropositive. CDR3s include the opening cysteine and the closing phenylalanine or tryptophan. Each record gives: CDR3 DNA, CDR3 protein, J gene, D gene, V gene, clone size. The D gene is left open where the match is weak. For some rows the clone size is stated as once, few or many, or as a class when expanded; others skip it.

TGTGCCAGCAGCGTTTCTTGGCCCATGAACACTGAAGCTTTCTTT | CASSVSWPMNTEAFF | TRBJ1-1 | - | TRBV9 | -
TGTGCCAGCAGCTTAGGTCCCGGGACAGGGCAGGAGACCCAGTACTTC | CASSLGPGTGQETQYF | TRBJ2-5 | TRBD1 | TRBV11-2 | -
TGTGCCACCAGGAAGAACCAGGGGTGGGAGACCCAGTACTTC | CATRKNQGWETQYF | TRBJ2-5 | - | TRBV15 | -
TGTGCCAGTAGTATTCGGGACAGGGGATACGAGCAGTACTTC | CASSIRDRGYEQYF | TRBJ2-7 | TRBD1 | TRBV19 | few
TGTGCCAGCAGTTTATCAGGGACAGGCCTCTCTGGAAACACCATATATTTT | CASSLSGTGLSGNTIYF | TRBJ1-3 | TRBD1 | TRBV28 | -
TGTGCCAGCAAAACTAGCGGGGGGCGACGGGAGCAGTTCTTC | CASKTSGGRREQFF | TRBJ2-1 | TRBD2 | TRBV6-5 | -
TGTGCCAGCAGTTTATCGGTACAGGTTAACTATGGCTACACCTTC | CASSLSVQVNYGYTF | TRBJ1-2 | - | TRBV27 | -
TGTGCCAGCAGCGTAACTAGCGGGGCGAACACCGGGGAGCTGTTTTTT | CASSVTSGANTGELFF | TRBJ2-2 | TRBD2 | TRBV9 | -
TGTGCCAGCAGCTTGGTTAGCGGGCAAGAGACCCAGTACTTC | CASSLVSGQETQYF | TRBJ2-5 | TRBD2 | TRBV5-4 | once
TGTGCCAGCAGCTCTCCGGGACAGTTCTACAATGAGCAGTTCTTC | CASSSPGQFYNEQFF | TRBJ2-1 | TRBD1 | TRBV7-9 | -
TGTGCCAGCACCAAAACTAGCGGGGTAGAGCTAGATACGCAGTATTTT | CASTKTSGVELDTQYF | TRBJ2-3 | TRBD2 | TRBV28 | -
TGCGCCAGCAGTGAGGGATCGGGAGGGCTCGGTTATCAGTACTTC | CASSEGSGGLGYQYF | TRBJ2-7 | TRBD2 | TRBV10-1 | few
TGTGCCAGCAGCTCCGCAGGGGGCGAGGTTGACACTGAAGCTTTCTTT | CASSSAGGEVDTEAFF | TRBJ1-1 | TRBD1 | TRBV7-3 | -
TGTGCCAGCAGCCTCCACGACAGGGCCTACGAGCAGTACTTC | CASSLHDRAYEQYF | TRBJ2-7 | TRBD1 | TRBV14 | -
TGTGCCAGCAGCTTAGTAGGGGAATTCGGTCAGCCCCAGCATTTT | CASSLVGEFGQPQHF | TRBJ1-5 | - | TRBV11-2 | -
TGTGCCAGCAGCGCGGACTTGAGAGATACGCAGTATTTT | CASSADLRDTQYF | TRBJ2-3 | - | TRBV9 | -
TGTGCCAGCAGGTCCCGGGACAGGCCAAGAGTGGGTGACTACGAGCAGTACTTC | CASRSRDRPRVGDYEQYF | TRBJ2-7 | TRBD1 | TRBV5-6 | -
TGTGCCAGCACAACAGGGTATTCTGGGGCCAACGTCCTGACTTTC | CASTTGYSGANVLTF | TRBJ2-6 | - | TRBV27 | -
TGTGCCAGCAGCGAAAGACTAGCGGGAGTAGAGACCCAGTACTTC | CASSERLAGVETQYF | TRBJ2-5 | TRBD2 | TRBV9 | -
TGCGCCAGCAGCCAAGGAGGACTAGCGGGGAACAATGAGCAGTTCTTC | CASSQGGLAGNNEQFF | TRBJ2-1 | TRBD2 | TRBV4-1 | -
TGTGCCAGCAGTTGGGCGGGGCCAAATGAAAAACTGTTTTTT | CASSWAGPNEKLFF | TRBJ1-4 | - | TRBV27 | -
TGTGCCACCCTCCCGGCTCGCGGGACGGGCACCTACGAGCAGTACTTC | CATLPARGTGTYEQYF | TRBJ2-7 | - | TRBV28 | -
TGTGCCAGCAGCTTATTTCCGGGGTTCTACGAGCAGTACTTC | CASSLFPGFYEQYF | TRBJ2-7 | - | TRBV11-2 | once
TGTGCCAGCAGCCACATTAGGGCTAGCGGGAGCTATGAGCAGTTCTTC | CASSHIRASGSYEQFF | TRBJ2-1 | TRBD2 | TRBV7-9 | -
TGTGCCAGCAGAAGACTAGCGGGAACTCCCTACGAGCAGTACTTC | CASRRLAGTPYEQYF | TRBJ2-7 | TRBD2 | TRBV2 | -
TGTGCCAGCAGCAAAATCTGGGGCACTCCCTACGAGCAGTACTTC | CASSKIWGTPYEQYF | TRBJ2-7 | - | TRBV21-1 | -
TGTGCCAGCAGTCGCCGGGACACGGGTTCCGAGCAGTACTTC | CASSRRDTGSEQYF | TRBJ2-7 | - | TRBV2 | -
TGTGCCAGCAGCTTAACCTCAGGGGGTTTTCAGGAAAAACTGTTTTTT | CASSLTSGGFQEKLFF | TRBJ1-4 | TRBD1 | TRBV7-2 | -
TGTGCCAGTAGTCCCTCCTACGAGCGGGGGGAACCCTACGAGCAGTACTTC | CASSPSYERGEPYEQYF | TRBJ2-7 | TRBD2 | TRBV19 | -
TGCGCCAGCAGCGTACAGGGGGCGAGTGAAAAACTGTTTTTT | CASSVQGASEKLFF | TRBJ1-4 | TRBD1 | TRBV5-1 | -
TGTGCCAGCAGACACAACAGGGTTTTCGGCATTCAGTACTTC | CASRHNRVFGIQYF | TRBJ2-4 | - | TRBV5-6 | -